The 19 T cell receptor beta chains reported below all come from one sample, sequenced in a study of shared clonotypes between healthy human individuals. TCRdb keeps only in-frame clones here, not all; method: immunoSEQ multiplex PCR. The table shows roughly 2,000,000 clones, with roughly 93% occurring only once. Positive CCR7 selection of CD45RO-negative cells yielded the naive CD8 cells, and terminally differentiated effector memory CD45RA+ cells were excluded. The sample comprised naive CD8+ T cells from PBMCs. These receptors were collected from a young man in good health. Some clones in this sample may be carry-over from other donors' samples.

This sequence joins TRBV2 and TRBJ1-5; perhaps TRBD1 as D (6 bases). The V end lost 4 bases, the J end lost 3 bases, and 16 bases lay between the germline ends. The CDR3 loop spans 16 amino acids. Germline assignment: CDR1 SNHLY and CDR2 FYNNEI. The CDR3 spells CASSGAGHQNNQPQHF. The CDR3, as DNA: TGTGCCAGCAGTGGGGCGGGACACCAGAACAATCAGCCCCAGCATTTT.

The gene calls are TRBV7-9 and TRBJ2-1; TRBD2 agrees at 8 bases. The junction had 6 bases not matched to a gene; V was cut back by 5 bases and J by 0 bases. The CDR3 loop spans 16 amino acids. The V gene's germline CDR1 is SEHNR and CDR2 FQNEAQ (reference sequence). For the CDR3, the DNA is TGTGCCAGCAGCCCCAACGGGGGGGGCTCCTACAATGAGCAGTTCTTC. Its protein product is CASSPNGGGSYNEQFF.

This clone appeared once. The chain carries TRBV9 and TRBJ1-1; D uncertain. Germline assignment: CDR1 SGDLS and CDR2 YYNGEE. The CDR3 is 14 amino acids. The V and J ends lost 0 bases and 0 bases respectively, with 6 bases between them. The CDR3 nucleotides are TGTGCCAGCAGCGTAGTGGAGGTGAACACTGAAGCTTTCTTT. Residues: CASSVVEVNTEAFF.

There are a few counts of this clone. The chain has TRBV7-3 and TRBJ1-5, with 7 bases fitting TRBD1. In germline, CDR1 is SGHTA, CDR2 FQGTGA. V gave up 1 base and J gave up 0 bases; unmatched junction bases: 6. This CDR3 has 17 amino acids. The chain's CDR3 is CASSLMDRIYSNQPQHF. The CDR3 bases are TGTGCCAGCAGCTTAATGGACAGGATTTATAGCAATCAGCCCCAGCATTTT.

The J gene is TRBJ2-5, the V gene TRBV6-6; a possible D gene is TRBD1 (6 bases). This CDR3 spans 16 amino acids. Germline V gives CDR1 MNHNY, CDR2 SVGAGI (reference sequence). With 6 bases removed from V and 5 bases from J, the gap between germline ends came to 22 bases. The CDR3 here is CASSSRQAPWEETQYF. DNA of the CDR3: TGTGCCAGCAGCTCCCGACAGGCGCCGTGGGAGGAGACCCAGTACTTC.

CDR3 in amino acids: CASSPLGRGEKLFF. As DNA, the CDR3 is TGTGCCAGCAGCCCCCTGGGAAGAGGTGAAAAACTGTTTTTT. J is TRBJ1-4 and V is TRBV7-9; no clear D gene. This CDR3 is 14 amino acids long. The ends were cut back, 5 bases at V and 7 bases at J, with 14 bases in the middle. Per the germline V gene, CDR1 is SEHNR and CDR2 is FQNEAQ (reference sequence).

V and J are TRBV5-1 and TRBJ2-7; D might be TRBD2 (5 bases). Germline CDR1 and CDR2: SGHRS and YFSETQ. V was cut by 4 bases and J by 0 bases, with 11 bases left in between. The CDR3 is 14 amino acids. Written as DNA, the CDR3 is TGCGCCAGCAGCGTCGGACTCGCCTCCTACGAGCAGTACTTC. This encodes CASSVGLASYEQYF.

V gene TRBV9 combines with J gene TRBJ2-7; the D gene could be TRBD1 or TRBD2 (6 bases each). This CDR3 is 15 amino acids long. Trimming took off 4 bases at V and 2 bases at J, with 16 bases between the two ends. The germline CDR1 and CDR2 sequences are SGDLS and YYNGEE. CDR3 coding DNA: TGTGCCAGCAGCCCGGTCGAGGGGGGACCCTACGAGCAGTACTTC. Translating gives CASSPVEGGPYEQYF.

The V call is TRBV6-6, the J call TRBJ2-5; TRBD2 might be the D (6 bases). Germline-derived CDR1 and CDR2 are MNHNY and SVGAGI (reference sequence). The V and J ends lost 2 bases and 1 base respectively, with 8 bases between them. The CDR3 is 14 residues long. The CDR3 coding sequence is TGTGCCAGCAGTTACACTAGCCCCCAAGAGACCCAGTACTTC. This gives the protein CASSYTSPQETQYF.

V is TRBV7-2 and J is TRBJ1-2; D may be TRBD1 (6 bases). The CDR3 spans 13 residues. The germline V and J ends were trimmed by 4 bases and 8 bases, with 14 bases remaining between them. The V gene's germline CDR1 is SGHTA and CDR2 FQGNSA. The CDR3 reads CASSSLGGPGYTF. The CDR3 DNA is TGTGCCAGCAGCTCCCTAGGGGGTCCGGGCTACACCTTC.

The chain links TRBV6-1 to TRBJ1-5; 7 bases match TRBD1. Germline CDR1 is MNHNS and CDR2 is SASEGT. With V trimmed by 5 bases and J by 11 bases, 12 bases remained unmatched. This CDR3 region has 14 residues. The CDR3 is CASSITGAKQSQHF. The CDR3 nucleotides read TGTGCCAGCAGTATTACAGGGGCCAAACAGTCCCAGCATTTT.

The rearrangement joins TRBV19 to TRBJ1-1; the D gene is possibly TRBD1 (5 bases). This CDR3 region has 13 residues. Trimming left V 6 bases short and J 6 bases short, with 14 bases between. CDR1 is LNHDA, CDR2 SQIVND, per germline (reference sequence). The CDR3 region is CASRDMGSSEAFF. CDR3 DNA: TGTGCCAGTAGGGACATGGGATCATCTGAAGCTTTCTTT.

This clone has only a few counts. The chain recombines TRBV6-5 with TRBJ1-1; D possibly corresponds to TRBD1 (5 bases). CDR1 and CDR2 (germline): MNHEY, SVGAGI. V lost 0 bases, J lost 4 bases, and 12 bases lay in between. The CDR3 spans 15 residues. The CDR3 loop reads CASSYSTGGITEAFF. The CDR3 region has the DNA TGTGCCAGCAGTTACTCGACCGGGGGTATCACTGAAGCTTTCTTT.

The V and J genes are TRBV27 and TRBJ1-1; no definite D call. Germline CDR1 reads MNHEY; CDR2 reads SMNVEV (reference sequence). V was pared by 6 bases and J by 3 bases, with 17 bases between. The CDR3 spans 15 residues. DNA of the CDR3: TGTGCCAGCAGGGTTACCGAGCCGTCGTACACTGAAGCTTTCTTT. Protein: CASRVTEPSYTEAFF.

This sequence joins TRBV21-1 and TRBJ2-2; the table's D call of TRBD1 was not tested on the DNA. TRBV21-1 is a documented pseudogene. This CDR3 contains 17 residues. CDR3 region: CASSRILWTGGTGELFF. In nucleotides, the CDR3 is TGTGCCAGCAGCAGGATACTATGGACAGGGGGCACCGGGGAGCTGTTTTTT.

The CDR3 coding sequence is TGTGCCAGCAGCTTAGCCCACAGGGAAACTAATGAAAAACTGTTTTTT. Its protein is CASSLAHRETNEKLFF. V and J are TRBV13 and TRBJ1-4; weak D call: TRBD1 (6 bases). The CDR3 runs 16 residues. Per germline, CDR1 PRHDT and CDR2 FYEKMQ (reference sequence). The germline V and J ends were trimmed by 1 base and 1 base, with 10 bases remaining between them.

The chain recombines TRBV7-9 with TRBJ2-7; 8 nucleotides align to TRBD1. The CDR3 spans 17 residues. V was pared by 2 bases and J by 4 bases, with 13 bases of the junction left unmatched. Germline assignment: CDR1 SEHNR and CDR2 FQNEAQ (reference sequence). The CDR3, as DNA: TGTGCCAGCAGCTTATTCCCGCCGGACAGGGTTACTTACGAGCAGTACTTC. Protein product: CASSLFPPDRVTYEQYF.

This clone was detected only once. The chain carries TRBV4-1 and TRBJ2-7; D gene uncertain. Trimming removed 1 base at V and 7 bases at J, with 14 bases between. The CDR3 runs to 14 residues. From germline, CDR1 is MGHRA and CDR2 YSYEKL. CDR3 bases: TGCGCCAGCAGCCAAGGTCAGATCGCTCATGAGCAGTACTTC. This gives the protein CASSQGQIAHEQYF.

The chain combines TRBV13 with TRBJ2-7; D is possibly TRBD1 or TRBD2 (6 bases each). The CDR3 extends over 17 amino acids. Germline CDR1 reads PRHDT; CDR2 reads FYEKMQ (reference sequence). V was clipped by 0 bases and J by 1 base, with 16 bases between them. CDR3 loop: CASSLGDSGGNSYEQYF. CDR3 bases: TGTGCCAGCAGCTTAGGGGACAGTGGGGGGAATTCCTACGAGCAGTACTTC.